This entry describes one TCR beta chain. Trimming removed 4 bases at V and 2 bases at J, with 12 bases between. This CDR3 is built from 14 residues. Germline assignment: CDR1 SGDLS and CDR2 YYNGEE. Template switching by 5'RACE produced TCR cDNA, adding a universal primer site and UMIs. TCRdb re-called the 5' RACE reads through MiXCR, storing one row per CDR3 protein. Here the sample spans about 310,000 distinct CDR3 sequences, about 3.5% being singletons. The entry originates in a study of T cells after yellow fever vaccination. The sequenced sample was PBMCs, obtained on the day of the yellow fever booster vaccination. The gene calls are TRBV9 and TRBJ1-2; possible D gene TRBD1, 6 bases. The origin of this receptor is a man aged 18 to 29 who received the YFV17D yellow fever vaccine. CDR3 DNA: TGTGCCAGCAGCCGTGGGGGCGGAAACTATGGCTACACCTTC. Protein: CASSRGGGNYGYTF.